A selection of T cell receptor beta chains follows, all from one sample in a study of blood T cell repertoires in COVID-19. Produced via immunoSEQ multiplex PCR; TCRdb's table is partial and in-frame only. The sample holds approximately 200,000 clones, roughly 88% seen once. Material for sequencing was peripheral blood. The receptors stem from a man between 60 and 70 years old with acute or convalescent COVID-19. The CDR3 runs from the conserved cysteine through the conserved F or W. A D gene is named only where the DNA matches it firmly. Not all rows give a size; the values are once, few, many and, for expanded clones, a class.

clone_size j_call v_call d_call cdr3_aa cdr3_nt
NA TRBJ2-7 TRBV28 TRBD1 CASSSIGQGGSYEQYF TGTGCCAGCAGCAGTATAGGACAGGGAGGTTCCTACGAGCAGTACTTC
few TRBJ1-5 TRBV6-5 NA CASSYSNSGPQHF TGTGCCAGCAGTTACTCGAACTCGGGGCCCCAGCATTTT
NA TRBJ2-1 TRBV7-2 TRBD2 CASSERTSGYNEQFF TGTGCCAGCAGCGAGAGGACTAGCGGGTACAATGAGCAGTTCTTC
NA TRBJ2-3 TRBV5-1 TRBD2 CASSPRREGPDTQYF TGCGCCAGCAGCCCCCGACGGGAGGGACCAGATACGCAGTATTTT
NA TRBJ1-1 TRBV30 NA CAWSVGGTEAFF TGTGCCTGGAGTGTAGGGGGCACTGAAGCTTTCTTT
NA TRBJ2-3 TRBV19 NA CASSPQSDTQYF TGTGCCAGTAGCCCACAGTCAGATACGCAGTATTTT
once TRBJ1-5 TRBV19 TRBD1 CASSTPPGTGFQPQHF TGTGCCAGTAGTACCCCTCCCGGGACAGGGTTCCAGCCCCAGCATTTT
once TRBJ2-1 TRBV6-2/TRBV6-3 TRBD2 CASSYGLAGQNEQFF TGTGCCAGCAGTTATGGCCTAGCGGGACAAAATGAGCAGTTCTTC
NA TRBJ1-1 TRBV4-1 NA CASSQDWSSLNTEAFF TGCGCCAGCAGCCAAGACTGGTCCAGTCTGAACACTGAAGCTTTCTTT
NA TRBJ2-4 TRBV28 TRBD1 CASSRPQGELAKNIQYF TGTGCCAGCAGTCGACCTCAGGGGGAGCTAGCCAAAAACATTCAGTACTTC
NA TRBJ1-5 TRBV2 TRBD1 CASSRDREVQPQHF TGTGCCAGCAGCAGGGACAGGGAAGTTCAGCCCCAGCATTTT
NA TRBJ2-1 TRBV25-1 TRBD2 CASSESSGRQNNEQFF TGTGCCAGCAGTGAAAGTAGCGGGAGGCAAAACAATGAGCAGTTCTTC
NA TRBJ2-1 TRBV28 TRBD1 CASKTGGSSYNEQFF TGTGCCAGCAAGACAGGGGGTAGCTCCTACAATGAGCAGTTCTTC
NA TRBJ1-3 TRBV19 NA CASSITGLYPGNTIYF TGTGCCAGTAGTATAACCGGTTTATACCCTGGAAACACCATATATTTT
NA TRBJ2-1 TRBV6-4 TRBD2 CASSVVAGEVDEQFF TGTGCCAGCAGTGTTGTAGCGGGAGAGGTCGATGAGCAGTTCTTC
NA TRBJ2-7 TRBV19 TRBD2 CASSVGTSGTISYEQYF TGTGCCAGTAGTGTCGGGACTAGCGGGACTATCTCCTACGAGCAGTACTTC
NA TRBJ2-2 TRBV3-1/TRBV3-2 TRBD1 CASSFAGTGTGELFF TGTGCCAGCAGCTTCGCCGGGACAGGGACCGGGGAGCTGTTTTTT
NA TRBJ1-5 TRBV16 TRBD1 CASSQGTGGYQPQHF TGTGCCAGCAGCCAAGGGACAGGGGGATACCAGCCCCAGCATTTT
once TRBJ1-1 TRBV7-9 NA CASSARGPYEAFF TGTGCCAGCAGCGCCAGGGGACCGTATGAAGCTTTCTTT
NA TRBJ2-7 TRBV3-1/TRBV3-2 TRBD1 CASSPGTGLSFSSYEQYF TGTGCCAGCAGTCCCGGGACAGGGCTTTCCTTTAGCTCCTACGAGCAGTACTTC
NA TRBJ2-7 TRBV5-1 TRBD2 CASSWGGAGEQYF TGCGCCAGCAGCTGGGGAGGGGCTGGAGAGCAGTACTTC
NA TRBJ2-1 TRBV7-2 TRBD2 CASSSTSRNEQFF TGTGCCAGCAGCTCGACTAGCCGCAATGAGCAGTTCTTC
NA TRBJ2-5 TRBV5-4 TRBD2 CASSSVASGRGGSLETQYF TGTGCCAGCAGCTCGGTGGCTAGCGGGAGGGGGGGTTCTTTAGAGACCCAGTACTTC
NA TRBJ2-1 TRBV7-2 TRBD1 CASSLRTGGDEQFF TGTGCCAGCAGCTTAAGGACAGGGGGCGATGAGCAGTTCTTC
NA TRBJ2-7 TRBV13 TRBD1 CASSGGDRGGEQYF TGTGCCAGCAGCGGGGGGGACAGGGGAGGGGAGCAGTACTTC
NA TRBJ1-6 TRBV4-3 NA CASSQEGGNSPLHF TGCGCCAGCAGCCAAGAGGGGGGTAATTCACCCCTCCACTTT
NA TRBJ2-7 TRBV28 TRBD1 CASSYMRTGQGAYEQYF TGTGCCAGCAGTTATATGAGGACGGGACAGGGGGCCTACGAGCAGTACTTC
once TRBJ1-1 TRBV19 TRBD1 CAIYRDRGRTEAFF TGTGCCATCTACCGGGACAGGGGACGAACTGAAGCTTTCTTT
NA TRBJ2-1 TRBV11-2 TRBD2 CASSLASGYNEQFF TGTGCCAGCAGCTTAGCTAGCGGTTACAATGAGCAGTTCTTC
NA TRBJ2-7 TRBV5-6 NA CASSLVQTSYEQYF TGTGCCAGCAGCTTGGTACAGACCTCCTACGAGCAGTACTTC
NA TRBJ2-2 TRBV18 TRBD1 CASSPRLGQEDTGELFF TGTGCCAGCTCACCACGATTGGGACAGGAGGACACCGGGGAGCTGTTTTTT
NA TRBJ2-2 TRBV29-1 TRBD1 CSVRDRNTGELFF TGCAGCGTCCGGGACAGGAACACCGGGGAGCTGTTTTTT
NA TRBJ1-4 TRBV5-1 NA CASSTYSLDGRGNEKLFF TGCGCCAGCAGCACCTACAGCCTGGACGGGCGGGGTAATGAAAAACTGTTTTTT
few TRBJ2-3 TRBV4-1 NA CASSLGRGTDTQYF TGCGCCAGCAGCCTGGGCAGGGGCACAGATACGCAGTATTTT
few TRBJ2-7 TRBV10-1 NA CASSESGQTNEQYF TGCGCCAGCAGTGAGTCGGGGCAGACCAACGAGCAGTACTTC
once TRBJ2-3 TRBV7-9 TRBD1 CASSLPTGGTDTQYF TGTGCCAGCAGCTTGCCGACAGGGGGCACAGATACGCAGTATTTT
NA TRBJ2-7 TRBV6-5 NA CAGSQTGSSSYEQYF TGTGCCGGCAGTCAGACAGGTTCTAGCTCCTACGAGCAGTACTTC
NA TRBJ2-7 TRBV28 TRBD2 CASSLEASGSNEQYF TGTGCCAGCAGTTTAGAAGCTAGCGGGAGCAACGAGCAGTACTTC
NA TRBJ1-2 TRBV7-3 NA CASSASRVDGYTF TGTGCCAGCAGCGCATCCAGGGTGGATGGCTACACCTTC
NA TRBJ2-7 TRBV9 NA CASSPSSRPSSYEQYF TGTGCCAGCAGCCCCTCCTCCCGCCCTAGCTCCTACGAGCAGTACTTC
NA TRBJ1-5 TRBV6-1 NA CASSEGRGFEGNQPQHF TGTGCCAGCAGTGAGGGCAGGGGATTCGAAGGCAATCAGCCCCAGCATTTT
NA TRBJ2-5 TRBV4-3 TRBD2 CASSQAHGRQETQYF TGCGCCAGCAGCCAAGCCCACGGGAGGCAAGAGACCCAGTACTTC
NA TRBJ2-6 TRBV18 NA CASSLTPRDSGANVLTF TGTGCCAGCTCACTGACCCCGCGGGACTCTGGGGCCAACGTCCTGACTTTC
NA TRBJ1-1 TRBV28 TRBD1 CASITGAVMNTEAFF TGTGCCAGCATAACAGGGGCGGTGATGAACACTGAAGCTTTCTTT
NA TRBJ2-2 TRBV5-1 TRBD1 CASSLAQGARGELFF TGCGCCAGCAGCTTGGCACAGGGGGCGCGTGGGGAGCTGTTTTTT
NA TRBJ1-2 TRBV12-3/TRBV12-4 NA CASGQIYGYTF TGTGCCAGCGGGCAGATCTATGGCTACACCTTC
NA TRBJ2-1 TRBV9 TRBD1 CASSVVTGQGFNEQFF TGTGCCAGCAGCGTAGTGACGGGACAGGGGTTCAATGAGCAGTTCTTC
NA TRBJ2-7 TRBV3-1/TRBV3-2 NA CASSPTWEPASEQYF TGTGCCAGCAGCCCCACCTGGGAGCCCGCCTCCGAGCAGTACTTC
NA TRBJ1-1 TRBV7-2 NA CASSTTNWANTEAFF TGTGCCAGCAGCACGACGAACTGGGCGAACACTGAAGCTTTCTTT
once TRBJ1-5 TRBV6-5 NA CASIVGQGTQPQHF TGTGCCAGCATTGTGGGCCAGGGGACTCAGCCCCAGCATTTT